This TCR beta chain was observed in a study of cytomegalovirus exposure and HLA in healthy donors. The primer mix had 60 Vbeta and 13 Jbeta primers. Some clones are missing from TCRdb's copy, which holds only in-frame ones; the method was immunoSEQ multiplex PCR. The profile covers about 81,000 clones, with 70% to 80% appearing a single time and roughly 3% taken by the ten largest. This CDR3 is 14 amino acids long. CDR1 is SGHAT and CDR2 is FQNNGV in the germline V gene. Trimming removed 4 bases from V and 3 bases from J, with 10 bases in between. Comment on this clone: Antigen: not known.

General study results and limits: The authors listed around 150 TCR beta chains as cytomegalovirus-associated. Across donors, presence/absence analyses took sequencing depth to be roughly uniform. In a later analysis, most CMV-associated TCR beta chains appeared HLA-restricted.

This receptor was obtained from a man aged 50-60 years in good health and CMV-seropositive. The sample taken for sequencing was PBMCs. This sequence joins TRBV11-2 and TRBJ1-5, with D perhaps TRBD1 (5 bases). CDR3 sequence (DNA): TGTGCCAGCAGCTCAGGACAACACAATCAGCCCCAGCATTTT. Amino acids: CASSSGQHNQPQHF.